This paragraph covers one T cell receptor beta chain sequence. The data belong to a study of T cells in Graves' hyperthyroidism and ophthalmopathy. Amplification of TCR beta CDR3 regions used RNA as the template. First-round RT-PCR with HTBI primers amplified the TCR CDR3 region. TCRdb used MiXCR to reprocess the multiplex PCR reads, holding one entry per CDR3 protein. The table shows hundreds of thousands of distinct CDR3 sequences, with 14% to 15% occurring only once. The length of the CDR3 is 15 residues. Trimming pared 0 bases from V and 5 bases from J, leaving 15 bases between. Germline V gene data show CDR1 as SGDLS and CDR2 as YYNGEE. A roughly 9.3 ml volume of fresh peripheral blood provided the PBMCs.

The chain combines TRBV9 with TRBJ2-7; possibly TRBD2 for D (7 bases). The TCR comes from a man aged 18 to 30 with Graves' ophthalmopathy. The sequencing sample was made of blood. Here the CDR3 DNA reads TGTGCCAGCAGCGTAGGGGGGGGGCCTGGGAACGAGCAGTACTTC. Its protein is CASSVGGGPGNEQYF.